This is a list of T cell receptor beta chains from one sample in a study of cytomegalovirus exposure and HLA in healthy donors. The assay was immunoSEQ multiplex PCR, and TCRdb's table has in-frame clones only and misses some. The data show about 130,000 clones, with approximately 74% seen just once and 3% to 4.5% held by the top ten. The sample comprised PBMCs. The receptors derive from a man in his forties in good health and CMV-seropositive. The CDR3 runs from the conserved cysteine through the conserved F or W. Fields, in order: clone size, V gene, D gene, J gene, CDR3 DNA, CDR3 protein. A D gene is named only where the DNA matches it firmly. Clone size is given for some rows only: seen once, a few or many times, or a class if the clone is expanded.

abundance: NA
v_gene: TRBV19
d_gene: NA
j_gene: TRBJ1-1
CDR3nt: TGTGCCAGTGGAACAGGGACGTGGACTGAAGCTTTCTTT
CDR3aa: CASGTGTWTEAFF

abundance: NA
v_gene: TRBV20-1
d_gene: TRBD1
j_gene: TRBJ1-2
CDR3nt: TGCAAAACGGACAGGGGCGATGGCTACACCTTC
CDR3aa: CKTDRGDGYTF

abundance: NA
v_gene: TRBV28
d_gene: NA
j_gene: TRBJ1-1
CDR3nt: TGTGCCAGCAATACCCCAGGGCGGACTGAAGCTTTCTTT
CDR3aa: CASNTPGRTEAFF

abundance: once
v_gene: TRBV5-6
d_gene: TRBD2
j_gene: TRBJ2-3
CDR3nt: TGTGCCAGCAGCTTGGCCAAATGGGTACGGACTAGCGGAACAGATACGCAGTATTTT
CDR3aa: CASSLAKWVRTSGTDTQYF

abundance: NA
v_gene: TRBV6-1
d_gene: NA
j_gene: TRBJ1-3
CDR3nt: TGTGCCAGCAGTGAATCAGGGACTGGAAACACCATATATTTT
CDR3aa: CASSESGTGNTIYF

abundance: NA
v_gene: TRBV18
d_gene: NA
j_gene: TRBJ2-2
CDR3nt: TGTGCCAGCTTAGAGGTGGCAGCCGGGGAGCTGTTTTTT
CDR3aa: CASLEVAAGELFF

abundance: NA
v_gene: TRBV7-2
d_gene: TRBD1
j_gene: TRBJ1-6
CDR3nt: TGTGCCAGCAGCTTAGAAGTGGACAGGTCCTCACCCCTCCACTTT
CDR3aa: CASSLEVDRSSPLHF

abundance: NA
v_gene: TRBV6-1
d_gene: NA
j_gene: TRBJ2-7
CDR3nt: TGTGCCAGCGGGGGGTGGTCCTACGAGCAGTACTTC
CDR3aa: CASGGWSYEQYF

abundance: NA
v_gene: TRBV14
d_gene: TRBD2
j_gene: TRBJ2-1
CDR3nt: TGTGCCAGCAGCCGGAGTTTAGCGGGAGGATATGAGCAGTTCTTC
CDR3aa: CASSRSLAGGYEQFF

abundance: NA
v_gene: TRBV27
d_gene: NA
j_gene: TRBJ2-7
CDR3nt: TGTGCCAGCAGTTTGAGGGGGGGAGTGCAGTACTTC
CDR3aa: CASSLRGGVQYF

abundance: NA
v_gene: TRBV6-6
d_gene: TRBD1
j_gene: TRBJ2-2
CDR3nt: TGTGCCAGCACAGACAGGGTCGGCACCGGGGAGCTGTTTTTT
CDR3aa: CASTDRVGTGELFF

abundance: NA
v_gene: TRBV5-6
d_gene: TRBD1
j_gene: TRBJ1-1
CDR3nt: TGTGCCAGCAGCTTGGGCGCAGGGGGTATCGCTGAAGCTTTCTTT
CDR3aa: CASSLGAGGIAEAFF

abundance: NA
v_gene: TRBV28
d_gene: NA
j_gene: TRBJ2-6
CDR3nt: TGTGCCAGCCGGGTGGGGGGACCGATCTCTGGGGCCAACGTCCTGACTTTC
CDR3aa: CASRVGGPISGANVLTF

abundance: NA
v_gene: TRBV15
d_gene: NA
j_gene: TRBJ2-6
CDR3nt: TGTGCCACCGCCGCAGGCGGGGCCAACGTCCTGACTTTC
CDR3aa: CATAAGGANVLTF

abundance: NA
v_gene: TRBV10-1
d_gene: NA
j_gene: TRBJ1-1
CDR3nt: TGCGCCAGCAGCGGTACAGGGAAAACTGAAGCTTTCTTT
CDR3aa: CASSGTGKTEAFF

abundance: NA
v_gene: TRBV5-6
d_gene: TRBD2
j_gene: TRBJ2-7
CDR3nt: TGTGCCGGTCTGCAGCGGGGTAGTTACGAGCAGTACTTC
CDR3aa: CAGLQRGSYEQYF

abundance: NA
v_gene: TRBV18
d_gene: NA
j_gene: TRBJ2-7
CDR3nt: TGTGCCAGCTCTGTCCTCCGGGATCAAACCTACGAGCAGTACTTC
CDR3aa: CASSVLRDQTYEQYF

abundance: NA
v_gene: TRBV7-2
d_gene: TRBD2
j_gene: TRBJ2-2
CDR3nt: TGTGCCAGCACCGTCCGGTATCGAGCGGGGGCCAACACCGGGGAGCTGTTTTTT
CDR3aa: CASTVRYRAGANTGELFF

abundance: NA
v_gene: TRBV9
d_gene: NA
j_gene: TRBJ1-2
CDR3nt: TGTGCCAGCGGGGGGGCCTATGGCTACACCTTC
CDR3aa: CASGGAYGYTF

abundance: NA
v_gene: TRBV5-1
d_gene: TRBD1
j_gene: TRBJ2-1
CDR3nt: TGCGCCAGCAGCTTTTTTGGTGGGGACAGCGGACACAATGAGCAGTTCTTC
CDR3aa: CASSFFGGDSGHNEQFF

abundance: few
v_gene: TRBV5-1
d_gene: TRBD1
j_gene: TRBJ1-1
CDR3nt: TGCGCCAGCAGCCCCGACAGGGGCCGGAACACTGAAGCTTTCTTT
CDR3aa: CASSPDRGRNTEAFF

abundance: NA
v_gene: TRBV7-2
d_gene: TRBD1
j_gene: TRBJ2-2
CDR3nt: TGTGCCAGCAGCTTAGAAGGGGACAGGGGGCGAATTATGGCCGGGGAGCTGTTTTTT
CDR3aa: CASSLEGDRGRIMAGELFF

abundance: NA
v_gene: TRBV28
d_gene: NA
j_gene: TRBJ2-5
CDR3nt: TGTGCCAGCATTAAGGCCGGGAGTAAAGAGACCCAGTACTTC
CDR3aa: CASIKAGSKETQYF

abundance: NA
v_gene: TRBV7-3
d_gene: TRBD2
j_gene: TRBJ2-1
CDR3nt: TGTGCCAGCAGCGCTAGCGGGAACAATGAGCAGTTCTTC
CDR3aa: CASSASGNNEQFF

abundance: few
v_gene: TRBV30
d_gene: TRBD1
j_gene: TRBJ2-7
CDR3nt: TGTGCCTGGAGTAAAACAGGGGTTGGCTCCTACGAGCAGTACTTC
CDR3aa: CAWSKTGVGSYEQYF

abundance: NA
v_gene: TRBV11-1
d_gene: NA
j_gene: TRBJ2-5
CDR3nt: TGTGCCAGCAGCTTAGAGATAGGTTCGGCGGGCCAAGAGACCCAGTACTTC
CDR3aa: CASSLEIGSAGQETQYF

abundance: NA
v_gene: TRBV28
d_gene: NA
j_gene: TRBJ1-2
CDR3nt: TGTGCCAGCTCCCCTGGGCAACTTTTCCCTGGCTACACCTTC
CDR3aa: CASSPGQLFPGYTF

abundance: NA
v_gene: TRBV9
d_gene: TRBD2
j_gene: TRBJ2-5
CDR3nt: TGTGCCAGCAGCGTAGGCCTAGCGGGGGGGACCCAGTACTTC
CDR3aa: CASSVGLAGGTQYF

abundance: NA
v_gene: TRBV5-1
d_gene: TRBD2
j_gene: TRBJ2-5
CDR3nt: TGCGCCAGCAGCTCCGGACTAGCGGGGGGGCGAGAGACCCAGTACTTC
CDR3aa: CASSSGLAGGRETQYF

abundance: few
v_gene: TRBV4-1
d_gene: NA
j_gene: TRBJ1-1
CDR3nt: TGCGCCAGCAGCCAAGAGGGTGGGCAGGTGAAGGCTTTCTTT
CDR3aa: CASSQEGGQVKAFF

abundance: NA
v_gene: TRBV10-3
d_gene: TRBD2
j_gene: TRBJ2-2
CDR3nt: TGTGCCATCAGCGATAGCGGGAGGGACACCGGGGAGCTGTTTTTT
CDR3aa: CAISDSGRDTGELFF

abundance: NA
v_gene: TRBV5-1
d_gene: NA
j_gene: TRBJ2-2
CDR3nt: TGCGCCAGCAGCTTTGCGACAGTAAGCGCCACCGGGGAGCTGTTTTTT
CDR3aa: CASSFATVSATGELFF

abundance: NA
v_gene: TRBV5-4
d_gene: NA
j_gene: TRBJ2-3
CDR3nt: TGTGCCAGCAGCTCCATGGGGCCGGATACGCAGTATTTT
CDR3aa: CASSSMGPDTQYF

abundance: NA
v_gene: TRBV6-1
d_gene: NA
j_gene: TRBJ2-5
CDR3nt: TGTGCCAGCAGTGAAATGAGGGGGAGCGAGACCCAGTACTTC
CDR3aa: CASSEMRGSETQYF

abundance: NA
v_gene: TRBV4-2
d_gene: NA
j_gene: TRBJ1-1
CDR3nt: TGTGCCAGCAGCCATTTTCAGGCTGAAGCTTTCTTT
CDR3aa: CASSHFQAEAFF

abundance: NA
v_gene: TRBV30
d_gene: TRBD2
j_gene: TRBJ2-1
CDR3nt: TGTGCCTGGAGTCTCGGGGGAGGGGAATTTCAGTTCTTC
CDR3aa: CAWSLGGGEFQFF

abundance: NA
v_gene: TRBV6-1
d_gene: TRBD2
j_gene: TRBJ2-1
CDR3nt: TGTGCCAGCAGTGTTAGCGGGGGGGCGCCCTACAATGAGCAGTTCTTC
CDR3aa: CASSVSGGAPYNEQFF

abundance: NA
v_gene: TRBV20-1
d_gene: NA
j_gene: TRBJ1-1
CDR3nt: TGCAGTGCTAGACCCGTGACTGAAGCTTTCTTT
CDR3aa: CSARPVTEAFF

abundance: NA
v_gene: TRBV28
d_gene: TRBD1
j_gene: TRBJ2-6
CDR3nt: TGTGCCAGCAGTACCGTTCGGGTGGGGACAGGATCTGGGGCCAACGTCCTGACTTTC
CDR3aa: CASSTVRVGTGSGANVLTF

abundance: few
v_gene: TRBV18
d_gene: NA
j_gene: TRBJ2-5
CDR3nt: TGTGCCAGCTCACCACAGACAGGAATCCAAGAGACCCAGTACTTC
CDR3aa: CASSPQTGIQETQYF

abundance: NA
v_gene: TRBV30
d_gene: NA
j_gene: TRBJ1-4
CDR3nt: TGTGCCTGGAGTAGTGGACAAAATGGGAATGAAAAACTGTTTTTT
CDR3aa: CAWSSGQNGNEKLFF

abundance: NA
v_gene: TRBV5-1
d_gene: TRBD2
j_gene: TRBJ2-7
CDR3nt: TGCGCCAGCAGCAAAGATCCCCGTGAGACTAGCGGGTACGAGCAGTACTTC
CDR3aa: CASSKDPRETSGYEQYF

abundance: NA
v_gene: TRBV10-3
d_gene: TRBD2
j_gene: TRBJ2-1
CDR3nt: TGTGCCATCGGGTCGGGACTAACCCACAATGAGCAGTTCTTC
CDR3aa: CAIGSGLTHNEQFF

abundance: few
v_gene: TRBV11-3
d_gene: NA
j_gene: TRBJ2-1
CDR3nt: TGTGCCAGCAGCTTAGGGGGCGTATCCTACAATGAGCAGTTCTTC
CDR3aa: CASSLGGVSYNEQFF

abundance: NA
v_gene: TRBV5-1
d_gene: TRBD2
j_gene: TRBJ2-3
CDR3nt: TGCGCCAGCAGCTTGGAGGCTAGCGGGGGCCGGAGCACAGATACGCAGTATTTT
CDR3aa: CASSLEASGGRSTDTQYF

abundance: NA
v_gene: TRBV28
d_gene: TRBD2
j_gene: TRBJ2-7
CDR3nt: TGTGCCAGCAGTCCGATGACTAGCGGGTTTCCTTACGAGCAGTACTTC
CDR3aa: CASSPMTSGFPYEQYF

abundance: NA
v_gene: TRBV6-5
d_gene: NA
j_gene: TRBJ2-1
CDR3nt: TGTGCCAGCAGTAGGGGGGGAGTAAGGGGTGAGCAGTTCTTC
CDR3aa: CASSRGGVRGEQFF

abundance: NA
v_gene: TRBV9
d_gene: TRBD2
j_gene: TRBJ2-2
CDR3nt: TGTGCCAGCAGCCCCAGGCGGGGGGCCAACACCGGGGAGCTGTTTTTT
CDR3aa: CASSPRRGANTGELFF

abundance: NA
v_gene: TRBV30
d_gene: TRBD1
j_gene: TRBJ2-7
CDR3nt: TGTGCCTGGAGTCCCGGGACAGGATTCTACGAGCAGTACTTC
CDR3aa: CAWSPGTGFYEQYF

abundance: NA
v_gene: TRBV7-2
d_gene: NA
j_gene: TRBJ2-6
CDR3nt: TGTGCCAGCAGCTTTAGCTCTGGGGCCAACGTCCTGACTTTC
CDR3aa: CASSFSSGANVLTF

abundance: NA
v_gene: TRBV19
d_gene: TRBD1
j_gene: TRBJ2-5
CDR3nt: TGTGCCAGTAGTATAGGACAGGGACAGACCCAGTACTTC
CDR3aa: CASSIGQGQTQYF

abundance: NA
v_gene: TRBV6-1
d_gene: TRBD1
j_gene: TRBJ1-1
CDR3nt: TGTGCCAGCAGTGAACGGGACAGATCCACTGAAGCTTTCTTT
CDR3aa: CASSERDRSTEAFF

abundance: few
v_gene: TRBV5-1
d_gene: TRBD1
j_gene: TRBJ1-6
CDR3nt: TGCGCCAGCAGCTTGGAAGGGACAGGGCTTAATTCACCCCTCCACTTT
CDR3aa: CASSLEGTGLNSPLHF

abundance: NA
v_gene: TRBV10-3
d_gene: NA
j_gene: TRBJ2-1
CDR3nt: TGTGCCATCAGTAAGCCCTTGGGGGCCCAATACAATGAGCAGTTCTTC
CDR3aa: CAISKPLGAQYNEQFF

abundance: NA
v_gene: TRBV14
d_gene: NA
j_gene: TRBJ2-7
CDR3nt: TGTGCCAGCAGCCCACGGGACACTCTGTTCCACGAGCAGTACTTC
CDR3aa: CASSPRDTLFHEQYF